A selection of T cell receptor beta chains follows, all from one sample in a study of CD8+CD57+ T cells in acquired aplastic anemia. TCRdb reprocessed the reads with MiXCR, giving one entry per CDR3 protein. This table holds approximately 170,000 distinct CDR3 sequences, approximately 44% found once. Sequencing used sorted CD4+, CD8+, or CD8+CD57+ T cells (not recorded which) from PBMCs. These TCRs come from a human donor with aplastic anemia. Both conserved end residues are part of each CDR3. Fields, in order: D gene, J gene, V gene, clone size, CDR3 DNA, CDR3 protein. A D gene is named only where the DNA matches it firmly. Some rows mark clone size as missing; the rest say once, few, many or name a class of expanded clone.

d_call: .; j_call: TRBJ1-2; v_call: TRBV20-1; clone_size: .; cdr3_nt: TGCAGTGCTTTGGTCAGGAACTATGGCTACACCTTC; cdr3_aa: CSALVRNYGYTF
d_call: TRBD2; j_call: TRBJ2-1; v_call: TRBV9; clone_size: many; cdr3_nt: TGTGCCAGCAGCGTTAGCGGGGGGCACTACAATGAGCAGTTCTTC; cdr3_aa: CASSVSGGHYNEQFF
d_call: TRBD2; j_call: TRBJ2-7; v_call: TRBV9; clone_size: .; cdr3_nt: TGTGCCAGCAGCGTAGCTACAGGGACTAGCGGGGGGGCCAACGAGCAGTACTTC; cdr3_aa: CASSVATGTSGGANEQYF
d_call: .; j_call: TRBJ2-7; v_call: TRBV6-4; clone_size: once; cdr3_nt: TGTGCCAGCAGCGGGGCCCCGGGGAGCGAGCAGTACTTC; cdr3_aa: CASSGAPGSEQYF
d_call: .; j_call: TRBJ2-3; v_call: TRBV6-1; clone_size: .; cdr3_nt: TGTGCCAGCTCACCAGCAGGGATTTACACAGATACGCAGTATTTT; cdr3_aa: CASSPAGIYTDTQYF
d_call: .; j_call: TRBJ1-2; v_call: TRBV10-3; clone_size: .; cdr3_nt: TGTGCCATCAGTGAGTCAGGGGACTATGGCTACACCTTC; cdr3_aa: CAISESGDYGYTF
d_call: .; j_call: TRBJ1-2; v_call: TRBV25-1; clone_size: few; cdr3_nt: TGTGCCAGCAGTGATAAAGACGGAATATATGGCTACACCTTC; cdr3_aa: CASSDKDGIYGYTF
d_call: .; j_call: TRBJ1-3; v_call: TRBV9; clone_size: many; cdr3_nt: TGTGCCAGCAGCGTAGAGGAGCAGGGTCACTCTGGAAACACCATATATTTT; cdr3_aa: CASSVEEQGHSGNTIYF
d_call: .; j_call: TRBJ2-5; v_call: TRBV2; clone_size: .; cdr3_nt: TGTGCCAGCAAGGAGGAGACCCAGTACTTC; cdr3_aa: CASKEETQYF
d_call: TRBD1; j_call: TRBJ1-5; v_call: TRBV10-2; clone_size: few; cdr3_nt: TGCGCCAGCAGTGACGGGACAGGGATATATAGCAATCAGCCCCAGCATTTT; cdr3_aa: CASSDGTGIYSNQPQHF
d_call: .; j_call: TRBJ1-2; v_call: TRBV10-3; clone_size: .; cdr3_nt: TGTGCCATCAGTCGAGACAGCCTTGGGGACTATGGCTACACCTTC; cdr3_aa: CAISRDSLGDYGYTF
d_call: TRBD2; j_call: TRBJ2-3; v_call: TRBV24-1; clone_size: many; cdr3_nt: TGTGCCACCAGTGAAAAACCCCTGGTAGCGGGAGTGGCAGATACGCAGTATTTT; cdr3_aa: CATSEKPLVAGVADTQYF
d_call: .; j_call: TRBJ1-1; v_call: TRBV6-2/TRBV6-3; clone_size: many; cdr3_nt: TGTGCCAGCAGAAGTCTCACTGAAGCTTTCTTT; cdr3_aa: CASRSLTEAFF
d_call: .; j_call: TRBJ1-2; v_call: TRBV19; clone_size: .; cdr3_nt: TGTGCCAGTAGTCCGACGACAGCAGCTAACTATGGCTACACCTTC; cdr3_aa: CASSPTTAANYGYTF
d_call: .; j_call: TRBJ1-1; v_call: TRBV10-3; clone_size: .; cdr3_nt: TGTGCCAACAGTGACCTAGGCACTGAAGTTTTCTTT; cdr3_aa: CANSDLGTEVFF
d_call: TRBD1; j_call: TRBJ2-2; v_call: TRBV2; clone_size: .; cdr3_nt: TGTGCCAGCAGCCAGTCTCGGGACAGAACATCCGGGGAGCTGTTTTTT; cdr3_aa: CASSQSRDRTSGELFF
d_call: .; j_call: TRBJ1-4; v_call: TRBV6-1; clone_size: many; cdr3_nt: TGTGCCAGCACCGAGGACCAGACAATAACTAATGAAAAACTGTTTTTT; cdr3_aa: CASTEDQTITNEKLFF
d_call: .; j_call: TRBJ2-1; v_call: TRBV29-1; clone_size: .; cdr3_nt: TGCAGCGTTGACGCAGGGGCTACCTACAATGAGCAGTTCTTC; cdr3_aa: CSVDAGATYNEQFF
d_call: TRBD1; j_call: TRBJ2-1; v_call: TRBV19; clone_size: .; cdr3_nt: TGTGCCGCTAAGGGGGCAGGGAGATATGATCAGCAGTTCTTC; cdr3_aa: CAAKGAGRYDQQFF
d_call: TRBD1; j_call: TRBJ1-2; v_call: TRBV25-1; clone_size: .; cdr3_nt: TGTGCCAGCAGTGAATACAATTCCGGGACAGGGTTCTATGGCTACACCTTC; cdr3_aa: CASSEYNSGTGFYGYTF
d_call: .; j_call: TRBJ2-7; v_call: TRBV4-3; clone_size: many; cdr3_nt: TGCGCCAGCAGCCGCCAATCGGACAAGAATTACGAGCAGTACTTC; cdr3_aa: CASSRQSDKNYEQYF
d_call: .; j_call: TRBJ2-1; v_call: TRBV5-1; clone_size: few; cdr3_nt: TGCGCCAGCAGCTTGGTTTCCTCCGCTTACAATGAGCAGTTCTTC; cdr3_aa: CASSLVSSAYNEQFF
d_call: TRBD1; j_call: TRBJ1-5; v_call: TRBV19; clone_size: many; cdr3_nt: TGTGCCAGTAGTATATTGGCAGGGGGTACACTGAATCAGCCCCAGCATTTT; cdr3_aa: CASSILAGGTLNQPQHF
d_call: TRBD1; j_call: TRBJ2-1; v_call: TRBV13; clone_size: many; cdr3_nt: TGTGCCAGCAGTATCCAGGGGGCTCACAATGAGCAGTTCTTC; cdr3_aa: CASSIQGAHNEQFF
d_call: .; j_call: TRBJ1-2; v_call: TRBV7-2; clone_size: .; cdr3_nt: TGTGCCAGCAGAGGGGTGGGCTTTTATGGCTACACCTTC; cdr3_aa: CASRGVGFYGYTF
d_call: TRBD1; j_call: TRBJ2-7; v_call: TRBV29-1; clone_size: once; cdr3_nt: TGCAGCGTTGCTGGGACAGGAGAGCTCTACGAGCAGTACTTC; cdr3_aa: CSVAGTGELYEQYF
d_call: .; j_call: TRBJ2-5; v_call: TRBV9; clone_size: .; cdr3_nt: TGTGCCAGCAGCGTAGGTGACCGGGAGACCCAGTACTTC; cdr3_aa: CASSVGDRETQYF
d_call: .; j_call: TRBJ1-1; v_call: TRBV6-1; clone_size: many; cdr3_nt: TGTGCCAGCAGTCAAAGAGACAGATCTGAAGCTTTCTTT; cdr3_aa: CASSQRDRSEAFF
d_call: .; j_call: TRBJ2-5; v_call: TRBV29-1; clone_size: many; cdr3_nt: TGCAACCGAGGTAGGGTATTAGAGACCCAGTACTTC; cdr3_aa: CNRGRVLETQYF
d_call: TRBD1; j_call: TRBJ1-2; v_call: TRBV9; clone_size: many; cdr3_nt: TGTGCCAGCAGCGTTGGACAGGGTCAATATGGCTACACCTTC; cdr3_aa: CASSVGQGQYGYTF
d_call: .; j_call: TRBJ1-1; v_call: TRBV5-5; clone_size: many; cdr3_nt: TGTGCCAGCAGCCCTACCACGAACACTGAAGCTTTCTTT; cdr3_aa: CASSPTTNTEAFF
d_call: .; j_call: TRBJ2-5; v_call: TRBV6-1; clone_size: many; cdr3_nt: TGTGCCAGCAGTGAAGTAGGAGGCTGGGAGACCCAGTACTTC; cdr3_aa: CASSEVGGWETQYF
d_call: TRBD1; j_call: TRBJ1-6; v_call: TRBV9; clone_size: many; cdr3_nt: TGTGCCAGCAGCTATCTGACAGGGGGAAATTCACCCCTCCACTTT; cdr3_aa: CASSYLTGGNSPLHF
d_call: .; j_call: TRBJ2-7; v_call: TRBV5-5; clone_size: .; cdr3_nt: TGTGCCAGCAGCTTGGAGACAGGCTTCACCTACGAGCAGCACTTC; cdr3_aa: CASSLETGFTYEQHF
d_call: .; j_call: TRBJ1-2; v_call: TRBV11-1; clone_size: .; cdr3_nt: TGTGCCAGCAGCTCCTCCACAGGATCCCGCGGCTACACCTTC; cdr3_aa: CASSSSTGSRGYTF
d_call: .; j_call: TRBJ1-1; v_call: TRBV29-1; clone_size: .; cdr3_nt: TGCAGCGGTTCGGGACACCTGGACACTGAAGCCTTCTTT; cdr3_aa: CSGSGHLDTEAFF
d_call: .; j_call: TRBJ2-2; v_call: TRBV7-8; clone_size: many; cdr3_nt: TGTGCCAGCAGCTCAAAATCCAGTCCGAACACCGGGGAGCTGTTTTTT; cdr3_aa: CASSSKSSPNTGELFF
d_call: .; j_call: TRBJ1-2; v_call: TRBV6-7; clone_size: many; cdr3_nt: TGTGCCAGCAGTTACATTTGTCTCCCTTATGGCTACACCTTC; cdr3_aa: CASSYICLPYGYTF
d_call: TRBD1; j_call: TRBJ1-2; v_call: TRBV4-3; clone_size: many; cdr3_nt: TGCGCCAGCAGCCATGACTGGACAGGGATCATGGGTGGCTACACCTTC; cdr3_aa: CASSHDWTGIMGGYTF
d_call: .; j_call: TRBJ2-7; v_call: TRBV2; clone_size: .; cdr3_nt: TGTGCCAGCAGGGAAAGCTCCTACGAGCAGTACTTC; cdr3_aa: CASRESSYEQYF
d_call: .; j_call: TRBJ1-4; v_call: TRBV5-5; clone_size: many; cdr3_nt: TGTGCCAGCAGCTCGGGGAGGTTTAATGAAAAACTGTTTTTT; cdr3_aa: CASSSGRFNEKLFF